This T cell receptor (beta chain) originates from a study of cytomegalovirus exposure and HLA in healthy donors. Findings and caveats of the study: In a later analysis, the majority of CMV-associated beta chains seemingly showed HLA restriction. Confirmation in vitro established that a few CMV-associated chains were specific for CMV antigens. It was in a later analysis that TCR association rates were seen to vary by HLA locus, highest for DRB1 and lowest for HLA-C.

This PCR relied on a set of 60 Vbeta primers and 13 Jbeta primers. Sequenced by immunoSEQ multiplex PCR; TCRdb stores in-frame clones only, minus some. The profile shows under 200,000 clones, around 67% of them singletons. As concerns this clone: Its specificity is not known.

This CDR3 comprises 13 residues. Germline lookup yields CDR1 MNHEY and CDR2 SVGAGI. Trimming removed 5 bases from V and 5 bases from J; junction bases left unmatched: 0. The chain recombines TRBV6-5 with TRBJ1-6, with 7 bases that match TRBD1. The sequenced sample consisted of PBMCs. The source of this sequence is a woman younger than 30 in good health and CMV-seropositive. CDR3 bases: TGTGCCAGCAGTGACAGGGATAATTCACCCCTCCACTTT. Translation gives CASSDRDNSPLHF.